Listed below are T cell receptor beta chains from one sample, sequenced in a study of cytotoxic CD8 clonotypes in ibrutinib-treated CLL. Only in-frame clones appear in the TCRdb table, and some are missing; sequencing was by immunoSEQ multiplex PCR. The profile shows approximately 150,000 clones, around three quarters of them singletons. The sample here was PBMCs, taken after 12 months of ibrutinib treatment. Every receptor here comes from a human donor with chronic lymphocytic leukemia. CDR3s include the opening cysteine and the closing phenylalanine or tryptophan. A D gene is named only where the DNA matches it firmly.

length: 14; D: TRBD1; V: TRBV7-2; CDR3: CASSLTGFGAEQYF
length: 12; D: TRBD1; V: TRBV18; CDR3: CASSRQGTEAFF
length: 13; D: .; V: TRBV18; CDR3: CASSPSSAYEQYF
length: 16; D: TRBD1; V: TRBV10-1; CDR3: CASSESWTGGTYEQYF
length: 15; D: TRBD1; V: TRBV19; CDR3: CASATSGTGTYEQYF
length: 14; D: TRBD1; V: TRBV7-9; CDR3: CASSSRDRYNEQFF
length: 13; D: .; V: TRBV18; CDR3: CASSPARADTQYF
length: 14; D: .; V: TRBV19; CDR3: CASSMSVGAGELFF
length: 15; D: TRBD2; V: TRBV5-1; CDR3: CASSGSGSWHNEQFF
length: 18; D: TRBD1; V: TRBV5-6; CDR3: CASSPFTTLTGVNTEAFF
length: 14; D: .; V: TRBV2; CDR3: CASRDSAPFGEQFF
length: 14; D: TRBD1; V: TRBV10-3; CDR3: CAISQTGTDTEAFF
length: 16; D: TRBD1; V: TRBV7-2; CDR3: CASSPGQGKTTYGYTF
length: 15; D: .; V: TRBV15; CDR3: CATSPRGIRYNEQFF
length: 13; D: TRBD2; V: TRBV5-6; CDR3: CASSFGLADEQFF
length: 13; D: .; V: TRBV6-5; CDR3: CASSYDRNYGYTF
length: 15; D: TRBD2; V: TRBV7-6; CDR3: CASSSSRGGAYEQYF
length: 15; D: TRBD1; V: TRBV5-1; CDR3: CASSQYTGATGELFF
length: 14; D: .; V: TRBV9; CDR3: CASSVEGGGNTIYF